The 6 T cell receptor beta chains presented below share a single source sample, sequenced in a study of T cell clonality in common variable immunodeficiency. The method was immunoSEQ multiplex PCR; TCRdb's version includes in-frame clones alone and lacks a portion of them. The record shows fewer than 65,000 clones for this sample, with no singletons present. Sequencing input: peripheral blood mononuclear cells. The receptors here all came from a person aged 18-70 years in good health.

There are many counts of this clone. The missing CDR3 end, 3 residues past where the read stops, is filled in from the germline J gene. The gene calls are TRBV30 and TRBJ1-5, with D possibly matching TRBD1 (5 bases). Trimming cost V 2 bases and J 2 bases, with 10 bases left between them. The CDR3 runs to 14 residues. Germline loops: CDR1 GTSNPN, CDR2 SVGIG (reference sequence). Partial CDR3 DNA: TGTGCCTGGAGTCCAGGGATGGGCAATCAGCCC. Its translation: CAWSPGMGNQP. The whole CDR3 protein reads CAWSPGMGNQPQHF.

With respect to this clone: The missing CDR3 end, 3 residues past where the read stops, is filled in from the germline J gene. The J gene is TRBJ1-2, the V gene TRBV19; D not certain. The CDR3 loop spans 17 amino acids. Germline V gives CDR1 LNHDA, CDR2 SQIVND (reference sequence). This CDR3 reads CASSTRWASGSTDTYTF. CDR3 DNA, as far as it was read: TGTGCCAGTAGTACAAGGTGGGCTAGCGGAAGCACAGATACC.

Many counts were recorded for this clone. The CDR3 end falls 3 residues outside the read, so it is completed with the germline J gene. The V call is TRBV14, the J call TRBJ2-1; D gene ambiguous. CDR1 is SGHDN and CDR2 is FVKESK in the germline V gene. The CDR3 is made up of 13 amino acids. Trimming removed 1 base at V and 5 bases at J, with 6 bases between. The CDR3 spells CASSQGGNNEQFF. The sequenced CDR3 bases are TGTGCCAGCAGCCAAGGAGGTAACAATGAG.

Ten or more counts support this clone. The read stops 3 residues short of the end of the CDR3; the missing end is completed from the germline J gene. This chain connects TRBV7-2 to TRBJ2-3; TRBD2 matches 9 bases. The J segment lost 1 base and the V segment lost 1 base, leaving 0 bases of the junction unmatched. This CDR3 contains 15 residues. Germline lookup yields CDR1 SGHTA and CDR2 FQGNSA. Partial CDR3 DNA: TGTGCCAGCAGCTTAGTAGCGGGAGGCACAGATACG. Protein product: CASSLVAGGTDT. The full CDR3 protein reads CASSLVAGGTDTQYF.

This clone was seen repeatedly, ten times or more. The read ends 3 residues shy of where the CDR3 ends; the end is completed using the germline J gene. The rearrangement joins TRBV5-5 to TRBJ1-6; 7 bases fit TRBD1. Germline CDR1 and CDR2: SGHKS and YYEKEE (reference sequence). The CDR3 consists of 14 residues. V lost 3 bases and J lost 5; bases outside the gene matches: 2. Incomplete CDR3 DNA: TGTGCCAGCAGCTCGGGACAGCATAATTCACCC. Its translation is CASSSGQHNSP. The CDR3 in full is CASSSGQHNSPLHF.

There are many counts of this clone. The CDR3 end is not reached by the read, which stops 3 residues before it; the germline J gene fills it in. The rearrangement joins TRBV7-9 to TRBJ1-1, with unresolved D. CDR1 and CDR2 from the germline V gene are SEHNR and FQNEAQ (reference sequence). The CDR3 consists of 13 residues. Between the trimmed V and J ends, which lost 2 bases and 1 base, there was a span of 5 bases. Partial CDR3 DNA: TGTGCCAGCAGCTTACAGGAGAACACTGAA. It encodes CASSLQENTE. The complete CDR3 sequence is CASSLQENTEAFF.